This passage covers 13 T cell receptor beta chains from one sample sequenced in a study of metastatic and nonmetastatic thyroid tumors. There were no patients who had received any treatment before thyroid surgery. TCRdb reprocessed the PCR reads via MiXCR. The table records some 15,000 clones, 20% to 30% of them present only once. Sequenced material: blood. Receptors were obtained from a male donor with papillary thyroid cancer or a benign thyroid nodule (not recorded which). Some clones in this sample may be carry-over from other donors' samples.

The table lists this clone with a few counts. The gene calls are TRBV6-1 and TRBJ1-1; D is unclear. The germline V and J ends were trimmed by 6 bases and 11 bases, with 10 bases remaining between them. The CDR3 is 10 residues long. In germline, CDR1 is MNHNS, CDR2 SASEGT. CDR3 in amino acids: CASSAYQAFF. The CDR3 DNA reads TGTGCCAGCAGCGCTTATCAGGCTTTCTTT.

This rearrangement joins TRBV5-1 to TRBJ2-7; D may be TRBD1 (7 bases). The V end lost 6 bases, the J end lost 2 bases, and 15 bases lay between the germline ends. Germline-derived CDR1 and CDR2 are SGHRS and YFSETQ. The CDR3 runs 14 residues. CDR3 DNA sequence: TGCGCCAGCACCCGACAGGGAGGAACCTACGAGCAGTACTTC. Its protein product is CASTRQGGTYEQYF. Using reference TRBV5-1 and TRBJ2-7 for the parts outside the CDR3, the full variable domain is KAGVTQTPRYLIKTRGQQVTLSCSPISGHRSVSWYQQTPGQGLQFLFEYFSETQRNKGNFPGRFSGRQFSNSRSEMNVSTLELGDSALYLCASTRQGGTYEQYFGPGTRLTVT.

This clone was found many times. V is TRBV5-6 and J is TRBJ2-1, with 7 positions matching TRBD1. CDR1 and CDR2 (germline): SGHDT, YYEEEE. The CDR3 sequence is 17 residues long. The V and J ends lost 0 bases and 8 bases, in that order; junction bases with no gene match: 14. This chain's CDR3 is CASSLAGTEMISYEQFF. DNA of the CDR3: TGTGCCAGCAGCTTGGCCGGGACAGAGATGATTTCTTATGAGCAGTTCTTC. The full variable domain, its missing parts supplied by reference TRBV5-6 and TRBJ2-1, is DAGVTQSPTHLIKTRGQQVTLRCSPKSGHDTVSWYQQALGQGPQFIFQYYEEEERQRGNFPDRFSGHQFPNYSSELNVNALLLGDSALYLCASSLAGTEMISYEQFFGPGTRLTVL.

This clone was counted ten times or more. This may stem from a read error, because a much larger clone lies one nucleotide away. This chain connects TRBV12-3 or TRBV12-4 to TRBJ1-1; D gene ambiguous. Trimming pared 11 bases from V and 0 bases from J, leaving 13 bases between. The CDR3 runs 13 residues. Here the CDR3 reads CARRAVVNTEAFF. The CDR3 DNA sequence: TGTGCCCGTCGCGCGGTAGTGAACACTGAAGCTTTCTTT.

This chain's CDR3 is CASGARGEQYF. CDR3 sequence (DNA): TGTGCCAGCGGGGCGCGGGGCGAGCAGTACTTC. The chain uses TRBV19 and TRBJ2-7; D possibly corresponds to TRBD2 (6 bases). CDR3 length: 11 amino acids. Trimming removed 9 bases at V and 6 bases at J, with 12 bases between. The germline CDR1 and CDR2 sequences are LNHDA and SQIVND (reference sequence).

This clone was detected only a few times. The chain employs TRBV6-2 or TRBV6-3 and TRBJ2-7; 14 nucleotides match TRBD2. Trimming cost V 2 bases and J 0 bases; bases outside gene matches: 6. The CDR3 sequence is 18 residues long. Per the germline V gene, CDR1 is MNHEY and CDR2 is SVGEGT. Written as DNA, the CDR3 is TGTGCCAGCAGTTACCCGGGACTAGCGGGAGAAATCTCCTACGAGCAGTACTTC. This translates into CASSYPGLAGEISYEQYF.

The table lists this clone with many counts. The chain couples TRBV5-1 to TRBJ2-2, with D perhaps matching TRBD1 or TRBD2 (5 bases each). The CDR3 length is 15 residues. V lost 0 bases and J 6 bases, leaving 12 bases between the germline ends. CDR1 and CDR2 from the germline V gene are SGHRS and YFSETQ. Here the CDR3 DNA reads TGCGCCAGCAGCTTGGGGGGGACCCGACCCGGGGAGCTGTTTTTT. This gives the protein CASSLGGTRPGELFF.

This clone was observed many times. The V and J genes are TRBV15 and TRBJ1-1; D gene unclear. CDR3 size: 13 residues. The V end was cut by 5 bases, the J end by 2 bases, with 9 bases between. CDR1 and CDR2 (germline): LNHNV, YYDKDF (reference sequence). The CDR3 protein is CATSHTRNTEAFF. DNA for the CDR3: TGTGCCACCAGCCATACACGAAACACTGAAGCTTTCTTT.

The rearrangement joins TRBV7-2 to TRBJ2-7; 7 bases align to TRBD1. After removal of 5 bases from V and 1 base from J, the junction contained 5 bases not matched to a gene. The CDR3 extends over 14 amino acids. Germline V gives CDR1 SGHTA, CDR2 FQGNSA. This CDR3 is CASSGTEDSYEQYF. The CDR3 coding sequence is TGTGCCAGCAGCGGGACAGAAGATTCCTACGAGCAGTACTTC.

This clone has at least ten counts. The J gene is TRBJ2-3, the V gene TRBV18; 13 bases match TRBD2. Germline-derived CDR1 and CDR2 are KGHSH and LQKENI. The CDR3 length is 15 residues. J gave up 9 bases and V 2 bases, and 5 bases lay outside the gene matches. DNA for the CDR3: TGTGCCAGCTCACCAGGACTAGCGGGAGCTTCGACGCAGTATTTT. Amino acids: CASSPGLAGASTQYF.

This clone came up many times. This rearrangement joins TRBV28 to TRBJ2-3; perhaps TRBD1 as D (5 bases). This CDR3 has 13 residues. CDR1 MDHEN and CDR2 SYDVKM come from the germline V gene. The V gene lost 6 bases and the J gene lost 0 bases, with 7 bases spanning the gap. CDR3 sequence: CASRDISTDTQYF. The CDR3 DNA sequence: TGTGCCAGCAGGGACATTAGCACAGATACGCAGTATTTT.

This clone was detected only a few times. This chain joins TRBV12-5 and TRBJ1-1; D remains unclear. The germline gives CDR1 LGHNT, CDR2 FRNRAP. The CDR3 loop spans 12 amino acids. Trimming took off 2 bases at V and 1 base at J, with 2 bases between the two ends. The CDR3 region has the DNA TGTGCTAGTGGTTTGCCGAACACTGAAGCTTTCTTT. It codes for CASGLPNTEAFF.

This clone has ten or more counts. V and J are TRBV28 and TRBJ1-4; D might be TRBD1 (6 bases). The CDR3 runs 13 residues. V gave up 8 bases and J gave up 1 base, with 8 bases separating them. Looked up from germline, CDR1 is MDHEN and CDR2 is SYDVKM. CDR3 protein: CASGGLTNEKLFF. In DNA, the CDR3 is TGTGCCAGCGGGGGGCTAACTAATGAAAAACTGTTTTTT.